These T cell receptor beta chains were read from a single sample in a study of blood T cells in healthy people across ages. TCRdb re-derived calls from the 5' RACE reads in MiXCR, one entry per CDR3 protein. The table has 630,000 or so distinct CDR3 sequences, about 30% seen once; the top ten hold more than 15%. Sequenced: blood. The receptors originated from a woman of 80 years or more in good health. CDR3s include the opening cysteine and the closing phenylalanine or tryptophan. Each record gives: clone size, J gene, V gene, D gene, CDR3 protein, CDR3 DNA. D genes are given only for firm matches. Clone sizes are given selectively: once, few, many, or a class where the clone is expanded.

NA | TRBJ1-2 | TRBV5-1 | NA | CASSPAGQNYGYTF | TGCGCCAGCAGCCCGGCGGGCCAGAACTATGGCTACACCTTC
NA | TRBJ2-5 | TRBV7-2 | NA | CASSLGLPPQETQYF | TGTGCCAGCAGCTTAGGACTACCGCCCCAAGAGACCCAGTACTTC
NA | TRBJ2-7 | TRBV5-1 | NA | CAGSLVGGSSYEQYF | TGCGCCGGCAGCTTGGTCGGGGGCAGCTCCTACGAGCAGTACTTC
few | TRBJ2-7 | TRBV5-1 | TRBD1 | CASSWVTGTYEQYF | TGCGCCAGCAGCTGGGTGACAGGGACCTACGAGCAGTACTTC
NA | TRBJ1-2 | TRBV4-2 | TRBD1 | CASSQEAGAGGIYGYTF | TGTGCCAGCAGCCAAGAGGCTGGGGCAGGGGGAATCTATGGCTACACCTTC
NA | TRBJ2-3 | TRBV12-3/TRBV12-4 | TRBD2 | CANSFISGSADTQYF | TGTGCCAACAGTTTTATTAGCGGGAGCGCAGATACGCAGTATTTT
many | TRBJ1-2 | TRBV7-2 | NA | CASSPNPGLGYGYTF | TGTGCCAGCAGCCCCAATCCGGGACTGGGCTATGGCTACACCTTC
few | TRBJ1-1 | TRBV7-9 | NA | CASSVRFMNTEAFF | TGTGCCAGCAGCGTACGGTTTATGAACACTGAAGCTTTCTTT
many | TRBJ1-5 | TRBV15 | NA | CATKLGTSGTTRELIQPQHF | TGTGCCACCAAACTTGGTACTAGTGGGACAACTAGGGAGTTAATTCAGCCCCAGCATTTT
few | TRBJ2-7 | TRBV20-1 | NA | CSARDTVRGGASYEQYF | TGCAGTGCTAGAGATACGGTTCGTGGGGGGGCCTCCTACGAGCAGTACTTC
NA | TRBJ1-1 | TRBV20-1 | NA | CSARDSSNTEAFF | TGCAGTGCTAGGGACTCCTCGAACACTGAAGCTTTCTTT
NA | TRBJ2-3 | TRBV11-2 | NA | CASSLNKGCTDTQYF | TGTGCCAGCAGCTTAAATAAGGGTTGCACAGATACGCAGTATTTT
once | TRBJ1-2 | TRBV7-2 | NA | CASSLGPGPYGCTF | TGTGCCAGCAGCTTAGGACCGGGACCGTATGGCTGCACCTTC
many | TRBJ2-3 | TRBV7-2 | TRBD2 | CASSPDGRGKDTQYF | TGTGCCAGCAGCCCGGACGGGAGGGGAAAAGATACGCAGTATTTT
NA | TRBJ1-6 | TRBV6-5 | NA | CASSYETDNSPLHF | TGTGCCAGCAGTTACGAGACAGACAATTCACCCCTCCACTTT
NA | TRBJ2-5 | TRBV29-1 | TRBD2 | CSVARTSGRIETQYF | TGCAGCGTCGCCAGGACTAGCGGGAGGATTGAGACCCAGTACTTC
NA | TRBJ1-2 | TRBV5-1 | NA | CASSDWGAGPNYGYTF | TGCGCCAGCAGCGACTGGGGAGCAGGTCCTAACTATGGCTACACCTTC
many | TRBJ2-2 | TRBV6-5 | TRBD1 | CATLTGRTGELFF | TGTGCCACCCTGACAGGGCGGACCGGGGAGCTGTTTTTT
few | TRBJ2-7 | TRBV5-1 | NA | CASIREGANEQYF | TGCGCCAGCATAAGGGAGGGGGCGAATGAGCAGTACTTC
many | TRBJ1-2 | TRBV29-1 | NA | CSVETGNYGYTF | TGCAGCGTTGAAACCGGGAACTATGGCTACACCTTC
few | TRBJ2-1 | TRBV15 | TRBD1 | CAASREGTGALEQFF | TGTGCCGCCAGCAGAGAAGGGACAGGGGCTCTCGAGCAGTTCTTC
many | TRBJ2-7 | TRBV13 | NA | CASSFGLDRYEQYF | TGTGCCAGCAGCTTCGGCCTCGACAGGTACGAGCAGTACTTC
many | TRBJ2-3 | TRBV20-1 | NA | CSARVSGVAYTSTDTQYF | TGCAGTGCTAGAGTTTCCGGGGTTGCATACACTAGCACAGATACGCAGTATTTT
many | TRBJ1-4 | TRBV18 | NA | CASSHFPGADEKLFF | TGTGCCAGCTCCCACTTTCCGGGGGCGGATGAAAAACTGTTTTTT
NA | TRBJ2-1 | TRBV5-1 | NA | CASSWDNPNEQFF | TGCGCCAGCAGCTGGGACAACCCCAATGAGCAGTTCTTC
many | TRBJ2-5 | TRBV7-3 | NA | CASSSGGALETQYF | TGTGCCAGCAGCAGTGGAGGGGCCCTCGAGACCCAGTACTTC
NA | TRBJ1-2 | TRBV7-2 | NA | CASSLGIGYYGYTF | TGTGCCAGCAGCTTAGGAATAGGGTACTACGGCTACACCTTC
few | TRBJ2-2 | TRBV9 | TRBD2 | CASSVAGGTWELFF | TGTGCCAGCAGCGTAGCGGGGGGTACGTGGGAGCTGTTTTTT
few | TRBJ1-5 | TRBV27 | TRBD1 | CASSPYGRTGGYYSNQPQHF | TGTGCCAGCAGTCCGTATGGGAGGACAGGGGGATATTATAGCAATCAGCCCCAGCATTTT
NA | TRBJ1-5 | TRBV6-6 | NA | CASSYGAGNQPQHF | TGTGCCAGCAGTTACGGGGCAGGTAATCAGCCCCAGCATTTT
few | TRBJ1-1 | TRBV7-3 | NA | CASSDPRINTGAFF | TGTGCCAGCAGCGATCCAAGAATAAACACTGGAGCTTTCTTT
NA | TRBJ1-2 | TRBV28 | TRBD1 | CASSPSGQAYGYTF | TGTGCCAGCAGTCCCTCCGGACAGGCCTATGGCTACACCTTC
many | TRBJ1-2 | TRBV5-6 | NA | CASSLIGTGSNYGYTF | TGTGCCAGCAGCTTGATAGGAACAGGATCTAACTATGGCTACACCTTC
NA | TRBJ2-7 | TRBV5-1 | NA | CASSIGRDRGEQYF | TGCGCCAGCAGCATAGGGAGGGACAGAGGGGAGCAGTACTTC
few | TRBJ2-1 | TRBV6-6 | TRBD1 | CASSDRGWDEQFF | TGTGCCAGCAGTGACAGGGGTTGGGATGAGCAGTTCTTC
many | TRBJ2-5 | TRBV20-1 | NA | CSARVVGQETQYF | TGCAGTGCTAGAGTGGTGGGGCAAGAGACCCAGTACTTC
many | TRBJ2-1 | TRBV5-1 | NA | CASSFEGNEQFF | TGCGCCAGCAGCTTCGAGGGGAATGAGCAGTTCTTC
many | TRBJ2-1 | TRBV7-9 | TRBD2 | CASSFRLASGGNEQFF | TGTGCCAGCAGCTTTAGACTGGCTAGCGGGGGCAATGAGCAGTTCTTC
NA | TRBJ2-2 | TRBV12-3/TRBV12-4 | NA | CASSLAGGPTGELFF | TGTGCCAGCAGTTTAGCGGGGGGGCCCACCGGGGAGCTGTTTTTT
NA | TRBJ2-2 | TRBV27 | TRBD2 | CASSFGSSGNTGELFF | TGTGCCAGCAGTTTCGGGTCTAGCGGAAACACCGGGGAGCTGTTTTTT
few | TRBJ1-1 | TRBV5-1 | NA | CASSTGPVNTEAFF | TGCGCCAGCAGCACGGGACCTGTGAACACTGAAGCTTTCTTT
few | TRBJ2-1 | TRBV5-1 | NA | CASSLDDSSNNEQFF | TGCGCCAGCAGCTTGGACGACAGTAGTAACAATGAGCAGTTCTTC
many | TRBJ1-6 | TRBV2 | TRBD1 | CASSERGTGYSPLHF | TGTGCCAGCAGTGAACGAGGGACAGGGTATTCACCCCTCCACTTT
NA | TRBJ1-4 | TRBV18 | NA | CASSPLTGLATKEKLFF | TGTGCCAGCTCACCTTTGACAGGACTTGCAACTAAAGAAAAACTGTTTTTT
many | TRBJ1-6 | TRBV20-1 | TRBD1 | CSGGLGTGSSPLHF | TGCAGTGGGGGCTTAGGGACAGGGAGTTCACCCCTCCACTTT
NA | TRBJ1-2 | TRBV6-6 | NA | CASSYSGRDGYTF | TGTGCCAGCAGTTACAGTGGGCGGGATGGCTACACCTTC
many | TRBJ1-5 | TRBV12-3/TRBV12-4 | NA | CASSFVQGGAFNQPQHF | TGTGCCAGCAGTTTTGTTCAAGGGGGGGCCTTCAATCAGCCCCAGCATTTT
many | TRBJ2-6 | TRBV6-5 | TRBD1 | CASSKTGVGANVLTF | TGTGCCAGCAGTAAGACAGGGGTTGGGGCCAACGTCCTGACTTTC
many | TRBJ2-3 | TRBV30 | NA | CAWSVRTDTQYF | TGTGCCTGGAGTGTACGGACAGATACGCAGTATTTT
many | TRBJ2-5 | TRBV6-1 | NA | CASSEVAPSWETQYF | TGTGCCAGCAGTGAAGTAGCACCCTCGTGGGAGACCCAGTACTTC
many | TRBJ1-5 | TRBV20-1 | NA | CPPIPGSNQPQHF | TGCCCCCCGATCCCGGGAAGCAATCAGCCCCAGCATTTT
NA | TRBJ1-1 | TRBV5-1 | NA | CATRRGPNTEAFF | TGCGCCACGAGGCGGGGCCCGAACACTGAAGCTTTCTTT
many | TRBJ2-3 | TRBV20-1 | TRBD2 | CSANRLAMGPDTQYF | TGCAGTGCTAACCGACTAGCGATGGGCCCAGATACGCAGTATTTT
many | TRBJ1-2 | TRBV7-2 | NA | CASSLAGGASNYGYTF | TGTGCCAGCAGCTTAGCGGGGGGGGCATCTAACTATGGCTACACCTTC
NA | TRBJ2-1 | TRBV5-6 | TRBD2 | CASSSTISGGLTYNEQFF | TGTGCCAGCAGCTCAACTATTTCGGGGGGGTTGACCTACAATGAGCAGTTCTTC
NA | TRBJ1-1 | TRBV10-2 | NA | CASSEIRYSRTEAFF | TGCGCCAGCAGTGAGATTCGCTACAGCCGCACTGAAGCTTTCTTT
many | TRBJ2-1 | TRBV7-9 | NA | CASSQRGNSYNEQFF | TGTGCCAGCAGCCAAAGGGGCAACTCCTACAATGAGCAGTTCTTC
NA | TRBJ2-5 | TRBV2 | NA | CASSDGDREETQYF | TGTGCCAGCAGTGACGGGGATCGGGAAGAGACCCAGTACTTC
NA | TRBJ2-4 | TRBV28 | NA | CASSQGGGLNIQYF | TGTGCCAGCAGCCAAGGGGGAGGGTTGAACATTCAGTACTTC